These 8 T cell receptor beta chains were sequenced from one sample in a study of control samples from healthy donors and cancer patients. This table comes from immunoSEQ multiplex PCR, and its TCRdb copy is limited to in-frame clones, with some not included. The table records about 140,000 clones, approximately 91% of them present only once. Sequencing was performed on blood. The receptors derive from a woman under 40 in good health.

The rearrangement uses TRBV11-2 and TRBJ2-3, with 7 bases that match TRBD1. Germline CDR1 SGHAT, CDR2 FQNNGV. J was trimmed by 11 bases and V by 5 bases; bases with no gene match: 7. There are 12 residues in the CDR3. CDR3 region: CASSTDGTVQYF. In nucleotides, the CDR3 is TGTGCCAGCAGCACAGATGGGACAGTGCAGTATTTT.

V and J are TRBV28 and TRBJ1-5, with TRBD1 identical over 8 bases. The length of the CDR3 is 18 residues. With V trimmed by 5 bases and J by 1 base, 13 bases remained unmatched. Germline assignment: CDR1 MDHEN and CDR2 SYDVKM. Written as DNA, the CDR3 is TGTGCCAGCAGTACTCGGGACAGGATGATGAAAAGCAATCAGCCCCAGCATTTT. Translating gives CASSTRDRMMKSNQPQHF.

The chain is built from TRBV10-3 and TRBJ2-1; a weak D match, TRBD1 (6 bases). V was trimmed by 0 bases and J by 0 bases, leaving 18 bases between them. The CDR3 covers 19 residues. Germline CDR1 ENHRY, CDR2 SYGVKD. The CDR3 is CAISESLGRGRSSYNEQFF. The CDR3 nucleotides are TGTGCCATCAGTGAGTCGCTTGGCAGGGGCCGCTCCTCCTACAATGAGCAGTTCTTC.

The J gene is TRBJ2-4, the V gene TRBV5-1; D perhaps matches TRBD1 (7 bases). V shed 3 bases and J shed 5 bases, with 15 bases lying between them. CDR3 length equals 15 residues. Germline V CDR1 and CDR2: SGHRS, YFSETQ. The CDR3 sequence is CASSSGVRGQNIQYF. The CDR3 bases are TGCGCCAGCAGCTCGGGGGTGAGGGGGCAAAACATTCAGTACTTC.

As for this clone: The same CDR3 arises from other DNA sequences in this sample as well. This chain links TRBV2 with TRBJ1-2; D call uncertain. The germline V gene encodes CDR1 SNHLY and CDR2 FYNNEI. Trimming removed 2 bases from V and 0 bases from J, with 4 bases in between. The CDR3 is 13 residues long. The DNA of the CDR3 is TGTGCCAGCAGTGAAAGGGCTAACTATGGCTACACCTTC. Protein product: CASSERANYGYTF.

The chain links TRBV12-3 or TRBV12-4 to TRBJ2-1, with D possibly TRBD1 on 5 matching bases. The CDR3 contains 12 residues. V was cut by 2 bases and J by 7 bases, with 6 bases left in between. CDR3 sequence: CASSLYRNEQFF. The CDR3 DNA follows: TGTGCCAGCAGTTTATACAGGAATGAGCAGTTCTTC.

The chain couples TRBV6-5 to TRBJ1-3; a weak D match, TRBD1 (6 bases). Germline CDR1 is MNHEY and CDR2 is SVGAGI. The CDR3 has 15 residues. The germline V and J ends were trimmed by 6 bases and 4 bases, with 16 bases remaining between them. The CDR3 DNA reads TGTGCCAGCAGCAGGGACACGACCTCCGGAAACACCATATATTTT. Translating it yields CASSRDTTSGNTIYF.

A remark on this clone: At one end the junction does not follow the germline gene, possibly because of a read error. The chain uses TRBV3-1 (or the pseudogene TRBV3-2) and TRBJ1-6; a possible D gene is TRBD1 (6 bases). Germline V CDR1 and CDR2: LGHDT, YNNKEL (reference sequence). The CDR3 is 15 residues long. Here the CDR3 reads CASRQGQTNNSPLHF. The CDR3 bases are TGTGCCAGCAGACAAGGACAGACGAATAATTCACCCCTCCACTTT.